The 17 T cell receptor beta chains below all came from one sample that was sequenced in a study of beta chain features in type 1 diabetes. Study observations and caveats: There was a moderate but significant shortening of TCRB CDR3s in all four CD4+ subsets of Type 1 diabetes patients.

Their antigens remain unidentified. All of the isolated RNA was reverse transcribed, so expressed TCRB transcripts were sequenced. Assay: immunoSEQ multiplex PCR; the TCRdb copy retains only in-frame clones and omits some. The sample holds more than 550,000 clones; about 14% are singletons and the top ten take approximately 0.042%. The sample taken for sequencing was naive CD4+ T cells from blood. Receptors were obtained from a man between 18 and 35 years old with type 1 diabetes.

The CDR3 protein is CASIPGTASYEQYF. The CDR3, as DNA: TGTGCCAGCATCCCCGGGACAGCATCCTACGAGCAGTACTTC. The chain links TRBV5-8 to TRBJ2-7; 7 bases fit TRBD1. This CDR3 is built from 14 residues. The germline V gene encodes CDR1 SGHTS and CDR2 YDEGEE. The J segment lost 1 base and the V segment lost 6 bases, leaving 7 bases of the junction unmatched.

The V call is TRBV7-2, the J call TRBJ2-3; 9 nucleotides align to TRBD1. Germline V CDR1 and CDR2: SGHTA, FQGNSA. This CDR3 has 16 amino acids. V gave up 4 bases and J gave up 5 bases; unmatched junction bases: 10. CDR3 region: CASSWVGQGSLDTQYF. CDR3 nucleotides: TGTGCCAGCAGCTGGGTAGGACAGGGGTCGTTAGATACGCAGTATTTT.

This clone turned up a few times. The chain couples TRBV7-9 to TRBJ1-1; the D is unclear. This CDR3 is 14 amino acids long. CDR1 is SEHNR, CDR2 FQNEAQ, per germline (reference sequence). The V end was cut by 1 base, the J end by 5 bases, with 11 bases between. The CDR3 DNA reads TGTGCCAGCAGCTTAGGGGTAATGAGGACTGAAGCTTTCTTT. It specifies CASSLGVMRTEAFF.

The genes are TRBV6-5 and TRBJ2-5; possible D gene TRBD2, 5 bases. Between the trimmed V and J ends, which lost 6 bases and 5 bases, there was a span of 16 bases. CDR1 is MNHEY, CDR2 SVGAGI, per germline. This CDR3 contains 14 residues. The CDR3 here is CASSRTRVQETQYF. The CDR3 nucleotides are TGTGCCAGCAGCCGCACGAGGGTGCAGGAGACCCAGTACTTC.

This clone appeared a few times. This chain links TRBV25-1 with TRBJ2-1, with 9 bases matching TRBD2. Looked up from germline, CDR1 is MGHDK and CDR2 is SYGVNS. The CDR3 is 14 residues long. V lost 8 bases, J lost 5 bases, and 7 bases stayed unmatched. For the CDR3, the DNA is TGTGCCAGCGGACTAGCGTTCGTAAACAATGAGCAGTTCTTC. Encoded protein: CASGLAFVNNEQFF.

A remark on this clone: At one end the junction does not follow the germline gene, possibly because of a read error. V usage is TRBV9 and J usage is TRBJ2-3; 12 bases line up with TRBD2. The CDR3 extends over 16 amino acids. Germline CDR1 SGDLS, CDR2 YYNGEE. The CDR3 spells CASNVGTSGGLDTQYF. CDR3 coding DNA: TGTGCCAGCAACGTAGGCACTAGCGGGGGGCTAGATACGCAGTATTTT.

This clone appeared a few times. Here the CDR3 DNA reads TGTGCCAGTAGTATGTGGACAGGGGGAGATTCACCCCTCCACTTT. Translation: CASSMWTGGDSPLHF. This rearrangement joins TRBV19 to TRBJ1-6; TRBD1 agrees at 10 bases. J lost 8 bases, V lost 3 bases, and 4 bases had no gene match. The germline CDR1 and CDR2 sequences are LNHDA and SQIVND (reference sequence). The CDR3 has 15 amino acids.

In this sample, this clone turned up a few times. The chain uses TRBV14 and TRBJ2-7; D call uncertain. The CDR3 contains 12 residues. Germline-derived CDR1 and CDR2 are SGHDN and FVKESK. The V gene lost 2 bases and the J gene lost 5 bases, with 7 bases spanning the gap. The CDR3 here is CASSQRRHEQYF. The CDR3 DNA is TGTGCCAGCAGCCAACGCCGGCACGAGCAGTACTTC. Using reference TRBV14 and TRBJ2-7 for the parts outside the CDR3, the full variable domain is EAGVTQFPSHSVIEKGQTVTLRCDPISGHDNLYWYRRVMGKEIKFLLHFVKESKQDESGMPNNRFLAERTGGTYSTLKVQPAELEDSGVYFCASSQRRHEQYFGPGTRLTVT.

Only a few counts were recorded for this clone. The rearrangement uses TRBV6-5 and TRBJ2-2; the D is unclear. V was trimmed by 4 bases and J by 6 bases, leaving 9 bases between them. CDR3 length: 13 residues. CDR1 is MNHEY, CDR2 SVGAGI, per germline. The CDR3 DNA sequence: TGTGCCAGCAGTTTTACTCTGGCCGGGGAGCTGTTTTTT. This translates into CASSFTLAGELFF.

This clone was seen a handful of times. V and J are TRBV7-9 and TRBJ2-2; D assignment may be TRBD1 or TRBD2 (5 bases each). V was trimmed by 4 bases and J by 3 bases, leaving 12 bases between them. The CDR3 totals 15 residues. CDR1 is SEHNR, CDR2 FQNEAQ, per germline (reference sequence). CDR3 nucleotides: TGTGCCAGCAGCTCCGGGGACGTGTACACCGGGGAGCTGTTTTTT. Encoded protein: CASSSGDVYTGELFF.

This clone has just a few counts. The chain employs TRBV28 and TRBJ2-1, with 8 bases matching TRBD2. J gave up 3 bases and V 4 bases, and 5 bases lay outside the gene matches. Per germline, CDR1 MDHEN and CDR2 SYDVKM. The CDR3 covers 15 residues. CDR3 sequence: CASSSPGGNYNEQFF. The CDR3 coding sequence is TGTGCCAGCAGTTCCCCGGGGGGGAACTACAATGAGCAGTTCTTC.

Only a few counts were recorded for this clone. The V call is TRBV7-2, the J call TRBJ1-5; D perhaps matches TRBD1 (6 bases). Germline CDR1 is SGHTA and CDR2 is FQGNSA. The CDR3 loop spans 15 amino acids. Trimming removed 4 bases from V and 4 bases from J, with 14 bases in between. This chain's CDR3 is CASSYGQLDNQPQHF. DNA for the CDR3: TGTGCCAGCAGCTACGGACAGCTCGATAATCAGCCCCAGCATTTT.

The genes are TRBV6-5 and TRBJ2-7; D might be TRBD1 (5 bases). Trimming removed 3 bases from V and 3 bases from J, with 12 bases in between. Looked up from germline, CDR1 is MNHEY and CDR2 is SVGAGI. The CDR3 is 14 residues long. The CDR3 region has the DNA TGTGCCAGCAGTTATGGGGCCCGTTACTACGAGCAGTACTTC. Translated: CASSYGARYYEQYF.

The chain is built from TRBV4-2 and TRBJ2-5, with 9 bases fitting TRBD2. This CDR3 has 17 residues. V gave up 4 bases and J gave up 2 bases; unmatched junction bases: 11. CDR1 and CDR2 (germline): LGHNA, YNFKEQ. The CDR3: CASSRNTAGGHQETQYF. The CDR3 DNA reads as TGTGCCAGCAGCCGAAACACGGCGGGGGGGCATCAAGAGACCCAGTACTTC.

There are a few counts of this clone. The V and J genes are TRBV30 and TRBJ1-2, with D possibly TRBD1 on 6 matching bases. Looked up from germline, CDR1 is GTSNPN and CDR2 is SVGIG (reference sequence). This CDR3 comprises 16 residues. Trimming pared 5 bases from V and 4 bases from J, leaving 23 bases between. The CDR3 spells CAWDQVRDIRGYGYTF. The CDR3 DNA is TGTGCCTGGGATCAAGTCCGGGACATACGAGGCTATGGCTACACCTTC.

The chain is built from TRBV6-1 and TRBJ2-3; 11 bases align to TRBD1. Germline lookup yields CDR1 MNHNS and CDR2 SASEGT. Trimming cost V 4 bases and J 4 bases; bases outside gene matches: 13. This CDR3 comprises 18 residues. The CDR3 loop reads CASSGEGGQGALADTQYF. The CDR3 nucleotides read TGTGCCAGCAGTGGAGAGGGCGGACAGGGGGCTTTGGCAGATACGCAGTATTTT.

The chain joins TRBV27 to TRBJ1-2, with D possibly being TRBD1 (5 bases). This CDR3 is built from 17 residues. Between the trimmed V and J ends, which lost 6 bases and 8 bases, there was a span of 28 bases. Germline loops: CDR1 MNHEY, CDR2 SMNVEV (reference sequence). The CDR3 spells CASRTSEGTVGLWGYTF. In DNA, the CDR3 is TGTGCCAGCAGAACCTCTGAAGGGACGGTGGGGCTTTGGGGCTACACCTTC.